What follows are 14 T cell receptor beta chains derived from one specimen sequenced in a study of technical replicates of blood from a few donors. The table came from immunoSEQ multiplex PCR; TCRdb's copy has only in-frame clones and leaves some out. Here the sample spans over 60,000 clones, nearly 90% being singletons. The sample was PBMCs. These receptors all stem from a human donor in good health. Some clones in this sample may be carry-over from other donors' samples.

This clone is medium-sized in the sample. Here the CDR3 reads CASSQDTSGSYEQYF. The CDR3 bases are TGTGCCAGCAGCCAAGATACTAGCGGGAGTTACGAGCAGTACTTC. The chain uses TRBV4-2 and TRBJ2-7; 11 bases align to TRBD2. The V gene's germline CDR1 is LGHNA and CDR2 YNFKEQ. This CDR3 is built from 15 residues. V shed 0 bases, J shed 4 bases, and the junction held 2 bases outside the gene matches.

The gene calls are TRBV5-5 and TRBJ1-4; 7 nucleotides match TRBD1. Germline V gene sequence: CDR1 SGHKS, CDR2 YYEKEE (reference sequence). CDR3 length equals 13 residues. Trimming at V came to 3 bases and at J to 11 bases, leaving 7 bases not matched to a gene. The CDR3 DNA follows: TGTGCCAGCAGCTGGACAGGCCTCGCGAAACTGTTTTTT. Translation: CASSWTGLAKLFF.

The V gene is TRBV7-6, the J gene TRBJ2-1, with 12 bases lining up with TRBD2. Losses at the gene ends were 6 bases for V and 8 bases for J; bases not matched to a gene: 11. Germline V CDR1 and CDR2: SGHVS, FNYEAQ. CDR3 length: 16 amino acids. CDR3 DNA: TGTGCCAGCAGGGCCGCCGGGACTAGCGGGTTCTATGAGCAGTTCTTC. It yields the protein CASRAAGTSGFYEQFF.

This chain links TRBV7-9 with TRBJ1-1; 7 positions match TRBD1. CDR3 length equals 14 residues. Germline trimming cut 1 base from V and 5 bases from J; bases unmatched to any gene: 4. Germline V gives CDR1 SEHNR, CDR2 FQNEAQ (reference sequence). As DNA, the CDR3 is TGTGCCAGCAGCTTAGAGGGGGCTACAACTGAAGCTTTCTTT. It is translated as CASSLEGATTEAFF.

V gene TRBV7-9 combines with J gene TRBJ1-3; TRBD1 matches at 7 bases. The germline V gene has CDR1 SEHNR and CDR2 FQNEAQ (reference sequence). This CDR3 has 17 residues. V shed 4 bases and J 0 bases; nucleotides not matched to a gene: 9. The CDR3 DNA reads as TGTGCCAGCAGCTCATTCCCCGGGACAGTCTCTGGAAACACCATATATTTT. Translating gives CASSSFPGTVSGNTIYF.

This rearrangement joins TRBV11-3 to TRBJ2-1; TRBD2 matches at 10 bases. Trimming at V came to 0 bases and at J to 8 bases, leaving 7 bases not matched to a gene. The CDR3 is made up of 16 amino acids. Germline-derived CDR1 and CDR2 are SGHNT and YENEEA. CDR3 bases: TGTGCCAGCAGCTTAGAGGCTAGCGGGGGCCTGGATGAGCAGTTCTTC. Amino acid sequence: CASSLEASGGLDEQFF.

This clone has just one count. This chain uses TRBV7-9 with TRBJ1-2; 10 bases align to TRBD1. Germline trimming cut 8 bases from V and 0 bases from J; bases unmatched to any gene: 6. In germline, CDR1 is SEHNR, CDR2 FQNEAQ (reference sequence). The length of the CDR3 is 15 residues. The CDR3 is CASWTGGHTNYGYTF. DNA for the CDR3: TGTGCCAGCTGGACAGGGGGGCATACTAACTATGGCTACACCTTC. Drawing the rest from reference TRBV7-9 and TRBJ1-2, the complete variable domain is DTGVSQNPRHKITKRGQNVTFRCDPISEHNRLYWYRQTLGQGPEFLTYFQNEAQLEKSRLLSDRFSAERPKGSFSTLEIQRTEQGDSAMYLCASWTGGHTNYGYTFGSGTRLTVV.

The rearrangement links TRBV6-1 to TRBJ2-5; 8 bases agree with TRBD1. V was pared by 6 bases and J by 1 base, with 4 bases of the junction left unmatched. This CDR3 contains 14 residues. CDR1 and CDR2 from the germline V gene are MNHNS and SASEGT. The CDR3 reads CASRKTGAQETQYF. CDR3 bases: TGTGCCAGCAGGAAGACAGGGGCCCAAGAGACCCAGTACTTC.

J is TRBJ2-7 and V is TRBV11-2, with TRBD1 matching over 7 bases. Trimming took 4 bases from V and 2 from J; bases not matched to a gene: 8. Germline V gives CDR1 SGHAT, CDR2 FQNNGV. This CDR3 spans 15 amino acids. The CDR3 nucleotides read TGTGCCAGCAGCTCCCTGGACAGGATAACCTACGAGCAGTACTTC. Translated, it gives CASSSLDRITYEQYF.

V is TRBV27 and J is TRBJ1-1, with 7 nucleotides matching TRBD1. The germline V gene has CDR1 MNHEY and CDR2 SMNVEV (reference sequence). Germline trimming cut 6 bases from V and 11 bases from J; bases unmatched to any gene: 24. There are 17 residues in the CDR3. CDR3 amino acids: CASSQPPRDRAILEAFF. As DNA, the CDR3 is TGTGCCAGCAGCCAACCGCCTCGGGACAGAGCCATTCTAGAGGCTTTCTTT.

This clone was counted between two and nine times. The V call is TRBV30, the J call TRBJ1-5; D is perhaps TRBD1 (6 bases). The length of the CDR3 is 14 residues. Germline V gene lookup returns CDR1 GTSNPN and CDR2 SVGIG (reference sequence). The V end lost 1 base, the J end lost 6 bases, and 13 bases lay between the germline ends. This CDR3 reads CAWSEDSVGQPQHF. The CDR3 DNA reads TGTGCCTGGAGTGAGGACAGCGTTGGTCAGCCCCAGCATTTT. Looking up the rest from reference TRBV30 and TRBJ1-5 gives the full variable domain: SQTIHQWPATLVQPVGSPLSLECTVEGTSNPNLYWYRQAAGRGLQLLFYSVGIGQISSEVPQNLSASRPQDRQFILSSKKLLLSDSGFYLCAWSEDSVGQPQHFGDGTRLSIL.

This clone appeared a single time. Here the CDR3 reads CASSVAGTDSNQPQHF. The CDR3 nucleotides are TGTGCCAGCAGCGTAGCTGGGACAGATAGCAATCAGCCCCAGCATTTT. This rearrangement joins TRBV9 to TRBJ1-5; TRBD1 agrees at 7 bases. The V gene's germline CDR1 is SGDLS and CDR2 YYNGEE. This CDR3 is 16 amino acids long. J lost 0 bases, V lost 0 bases, and 3 bases had no gene match.

V is TRBV9 and J is TRBJ1-6, with D hard to call. Per the germline V gene, CDR1 is SGDLS and CDR2 is YYNGEE. Trimming removed 4 bases from V and 6 bases from J, with 17 bases in between. The CDR3 covers 16 residues. The CDR3: CASSPSPFTVNSPLHF. The CDR3 DNA sequence: TGTGCCAGCAGCCCATCTCCCTTTACTGTTAATTCACCCCTCCACTTT.

In this sample, this clone turned up a few times. The gene calls are TRBV2 and TRBJ2-7, with a weak D call TRBD2 (6 bases). The germline gives CDR1 SNHLY, CDR2 FYNNEI. V lost 6 bases to trimming and J lost 0 bases, with 12 bases between them. CDR3 length equals 14 residues. The CDR3 protein is CASSRDFFSYEQYF. CDR3 nucleotide sequence: TGTGCCAGCAGCCGGGACTTCTTCTCCTACGAGCAGTACTTC.